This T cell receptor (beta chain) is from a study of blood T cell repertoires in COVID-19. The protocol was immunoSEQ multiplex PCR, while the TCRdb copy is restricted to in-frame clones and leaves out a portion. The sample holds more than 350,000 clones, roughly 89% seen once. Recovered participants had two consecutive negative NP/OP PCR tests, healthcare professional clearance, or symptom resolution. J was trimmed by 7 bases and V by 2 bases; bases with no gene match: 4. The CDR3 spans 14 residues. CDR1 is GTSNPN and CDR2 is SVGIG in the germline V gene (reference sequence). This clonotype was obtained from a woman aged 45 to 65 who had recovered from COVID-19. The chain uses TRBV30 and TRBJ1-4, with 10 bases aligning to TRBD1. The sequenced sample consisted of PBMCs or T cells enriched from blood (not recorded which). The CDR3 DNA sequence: TGTGCCTGGAGTCGGACAGGGGGGAGTGAAAAACTGTTTTTT. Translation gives CAWSRTGGSEKLFF.